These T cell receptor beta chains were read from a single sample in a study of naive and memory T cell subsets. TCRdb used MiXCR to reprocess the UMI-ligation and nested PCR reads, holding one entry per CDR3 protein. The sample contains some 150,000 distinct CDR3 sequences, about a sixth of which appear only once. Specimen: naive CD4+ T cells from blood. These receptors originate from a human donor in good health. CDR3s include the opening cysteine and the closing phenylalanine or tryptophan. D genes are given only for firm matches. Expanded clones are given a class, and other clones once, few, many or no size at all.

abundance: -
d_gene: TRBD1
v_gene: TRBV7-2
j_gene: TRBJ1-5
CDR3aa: CASSYRGALNQPQHF
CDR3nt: TGTGCCAGCAGCTACAGGGGTGCCCTTAATCAGCCCCAGCATTTT

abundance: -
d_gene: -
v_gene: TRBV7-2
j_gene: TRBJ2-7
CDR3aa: CASSLGVGAYEQYF
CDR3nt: TGTGCCAGCAGCTTGGGGGTAGGGGCCTACGAGCAGTACTTC

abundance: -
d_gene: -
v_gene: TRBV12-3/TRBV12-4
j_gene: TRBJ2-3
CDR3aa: CAGRRVGTDTQYF
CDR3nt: TGTGCCGGCCGACGGGTTGGGACAGATACGCAGTATTTT

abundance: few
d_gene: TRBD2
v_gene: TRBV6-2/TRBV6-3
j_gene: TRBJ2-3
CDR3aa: CASRILAGGVDTQYF
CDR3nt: TGTGCCAGCAGAATACTAGCGGGTGGTGTGGATACGCAGTATTTT

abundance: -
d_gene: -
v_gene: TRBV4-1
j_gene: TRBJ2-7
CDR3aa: CASSQDPVPSHPDQYF
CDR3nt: TGCGCCAGCAGCCAAGATCCAGTACCCAGCCACCCGGACCAGTACTTC

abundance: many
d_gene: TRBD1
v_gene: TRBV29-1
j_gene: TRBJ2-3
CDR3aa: CSVEPRTVGQGYTDTQYF
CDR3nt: TGCAGCGTGGAACCCAGGACGGTCGGACAGGGGTACACAGATACGCAGTATTTT

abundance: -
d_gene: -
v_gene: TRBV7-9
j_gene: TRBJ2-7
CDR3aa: CASSLRGGGAYEQYF
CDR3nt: TGTGCCAGCAGCTTACGCGGCGGCGGGGCGTACGAGCAGTACTTC

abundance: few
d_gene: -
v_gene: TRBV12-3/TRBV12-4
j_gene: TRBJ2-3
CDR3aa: CASSLPGYTQYF
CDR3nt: TGTGCCAGCAGTTTACCGGGGTATACGCAGTATTTT

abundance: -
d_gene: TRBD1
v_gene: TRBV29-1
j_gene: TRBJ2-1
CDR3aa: CSVEAGTASSYNEQFF
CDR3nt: TGCAGCGTTGAAGCCGGGACAGCCAGCTCCTACAATGAGCAGTTCTTC

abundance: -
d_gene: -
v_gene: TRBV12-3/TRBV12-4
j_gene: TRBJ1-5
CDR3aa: CASSARYSNQPQHF
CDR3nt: TGTGCCAGCAGTGCGCGGTATAGCAATCAGCCCCAGCATTTT

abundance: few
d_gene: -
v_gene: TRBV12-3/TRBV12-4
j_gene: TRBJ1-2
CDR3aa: CASRLPGYGYTF
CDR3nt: TGTGCCAGCAGGTTACCGGGCTATGGCTACACCTTC

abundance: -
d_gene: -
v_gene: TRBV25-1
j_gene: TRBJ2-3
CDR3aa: CASSAALSTDTQYF
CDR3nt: TGTGCCAGCAGTGCCGCCCTCAGCACAGATACGCAGTATTTT

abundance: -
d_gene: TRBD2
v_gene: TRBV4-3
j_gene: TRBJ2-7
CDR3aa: CASSQVTLAGRSYEQYF
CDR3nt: TGCGCCAGCAGCCAAGTTACCCTAGCGGGACGATCCTACGAGCAGTACTTC

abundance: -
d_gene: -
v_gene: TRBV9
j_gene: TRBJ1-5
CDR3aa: CASSDGVQPQHF
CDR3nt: TGTGCCAGCAGCGATGGAGTTCAGCCCCAGCATTTT

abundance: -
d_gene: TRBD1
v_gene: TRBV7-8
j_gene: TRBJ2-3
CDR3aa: CASSLAARQGGDTQYF
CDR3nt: TGTGCCAGCAGCTTAGCGGCGCGACAGGGTGGAGATACGCAGTATTTT

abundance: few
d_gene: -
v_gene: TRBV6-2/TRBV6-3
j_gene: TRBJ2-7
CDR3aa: CASSYSTAAEQYF
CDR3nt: TGTGCCAGCAGTTACTCGACGGCAGCTGAGCAGTACTTC

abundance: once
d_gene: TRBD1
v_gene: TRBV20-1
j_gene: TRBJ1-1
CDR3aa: CSAVQGAIRVNTEAFF
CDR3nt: TGCAGTGCCGTACAGGGGGCGATCCGAGTGAACACTGAAGCTTTCTTT

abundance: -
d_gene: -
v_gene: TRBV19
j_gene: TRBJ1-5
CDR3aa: CASSFRLQPQHF
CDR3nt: TGTGCCAGTAGTTTTCGTCTGCAGCCCCAGCATTTT

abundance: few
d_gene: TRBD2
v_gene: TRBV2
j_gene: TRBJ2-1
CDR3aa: CASKLAGFNEQFF
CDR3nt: TGTGCCAGCAAGCTAGCGGGGTTCAATGAGCAGTTCTTC

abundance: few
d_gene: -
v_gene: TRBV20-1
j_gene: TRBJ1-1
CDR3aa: CSAPSGGLKDTEAFF
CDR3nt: TGCAGTGCCCCATCTGGGGGGCTGAAAGACACTGAAGCTTTCTTT

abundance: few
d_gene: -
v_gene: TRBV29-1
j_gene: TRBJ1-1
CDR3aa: CSVEEGGSEAFF
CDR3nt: TGCAGCGTTGAAGAAGGTGGGTCTGAAGCTTTCTTT

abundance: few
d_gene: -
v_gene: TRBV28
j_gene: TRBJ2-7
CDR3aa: CASSLPGGDPRYEQYF
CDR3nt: TGTGCCAGCAGTCTCCCCGGTGGGGACCCGCGGTACGAGCAGTACTTC

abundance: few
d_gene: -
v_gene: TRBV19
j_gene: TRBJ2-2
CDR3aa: CASYRSQTNTGELFF
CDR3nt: TGTGCCAGCTACCGTTCACAAACGAACACCGGGGAGCTGTTTTTT

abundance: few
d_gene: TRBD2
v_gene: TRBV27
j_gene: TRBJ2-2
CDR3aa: CASSSEAGTGELFF
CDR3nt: TGTGCCAGCAGTTCCGAAGCGGGAACCGGGGAGCTGTTTTTT

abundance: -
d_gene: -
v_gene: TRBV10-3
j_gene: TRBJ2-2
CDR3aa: CAISANTDLNTGELFF
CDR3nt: TGTGCCATCAGTGCTAACACGGATCTGAACACCGGGGAGCTGTTTTTT

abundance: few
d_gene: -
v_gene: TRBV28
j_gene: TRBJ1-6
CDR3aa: CASSPYHRVSPLHF
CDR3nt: TGTGCCAGCAGTCCCTATCACAGGGTCTCACCCCTCCACTTT

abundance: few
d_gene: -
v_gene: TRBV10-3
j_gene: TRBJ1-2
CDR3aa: CAIMGSGAFDYTF
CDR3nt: TGTGCCATCATGGGTTCCGGGGCTTTTGACTACACCTTC

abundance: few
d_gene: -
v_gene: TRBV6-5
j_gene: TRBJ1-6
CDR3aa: CASSFLGGNSPLHF
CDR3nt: TGTGCCAGCAGTTTCCTCGGGGGAAATTCACCCCTCCACTTT

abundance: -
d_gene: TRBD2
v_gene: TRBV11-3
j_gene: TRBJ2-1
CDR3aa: CASSSGLAVDNEQFF
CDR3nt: TGTGCCAGCAGCTCGGGACTAGCGGTCGACAATGAGCAGTTCTTC

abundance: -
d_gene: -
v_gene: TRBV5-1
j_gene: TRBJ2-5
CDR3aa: CASSMTGKQETQYF
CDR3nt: TGCGCCAGCAGCATGACAGGAAAACAAGAGACCCAGTACTTC

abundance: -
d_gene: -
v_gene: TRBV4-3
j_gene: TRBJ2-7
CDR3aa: CASSPTITRAYEQYF
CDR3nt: TGCGCCAGCAGCCCGACCATTACCAGGGCCTACGAGCAGTACTTC

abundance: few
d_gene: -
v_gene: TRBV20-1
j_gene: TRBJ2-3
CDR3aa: CSARGSSTDTQYF
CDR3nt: TGCAGTGCAAGAGGGTCTAGCACAGATACGCAGTATTTT

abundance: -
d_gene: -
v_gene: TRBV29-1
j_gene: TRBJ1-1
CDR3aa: CSAGWRTEAFF
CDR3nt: TGCAGCGCTGGGTGGAGGACTGAAGCTTTCTTT

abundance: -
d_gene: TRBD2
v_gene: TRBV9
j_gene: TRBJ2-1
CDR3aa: CASSVLAGSNEQFF
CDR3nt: TGTGCCAGCAGCGTACTAGCGGGTTCGAATGAGCAGTTCTTC

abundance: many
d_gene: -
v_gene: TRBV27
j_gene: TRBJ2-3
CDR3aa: CASSSQYRGLSEYF
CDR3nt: TGTGCCAGCAGTTCCCAATACCGAGGACTTTCGGAGTATTTT

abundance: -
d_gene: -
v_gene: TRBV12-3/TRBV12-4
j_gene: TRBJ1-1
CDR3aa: CASSLRARGTEAFF
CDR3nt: TGTGCCAGCAGTCTAAGGGCGAGGGGCACTGAAGCTTTCTTT

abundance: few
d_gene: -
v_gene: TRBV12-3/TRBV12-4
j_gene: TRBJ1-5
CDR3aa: CASSLRLRGLNSNQPQHF
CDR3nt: TGTGCCAGCAGTTTACGTTTGAGAGGGTTGAATAGCAATCAGCCCCAGCATTTT

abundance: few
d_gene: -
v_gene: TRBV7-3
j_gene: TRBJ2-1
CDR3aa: CASRGYRFF
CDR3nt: TGTGCCAGCAGAGGGTACCGGTTCTTC

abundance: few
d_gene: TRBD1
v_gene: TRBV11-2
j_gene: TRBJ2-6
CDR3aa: CASSARAPGQGSSGANVLTF
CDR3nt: TGTGCCAGCAGCGCCCGCGCACCGGGACAGGGAAGCTCTGGGGCCAACGTCCTGACTTTC

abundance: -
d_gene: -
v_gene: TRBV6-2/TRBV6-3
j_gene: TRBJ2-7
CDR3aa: CASSYSGTATYEQYF
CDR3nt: TGTGCCAGCAGTTACTCCGGGACCGCAACCTACGAGCAGTACTTC

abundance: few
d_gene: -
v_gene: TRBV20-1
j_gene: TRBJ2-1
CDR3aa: CSARVRLGNEQFF
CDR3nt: TGCAGTGCTAGAGTCCGTCTAGGGAATGAGCAGTTCTTC